This T cell receptor beta chain was sequenced during a study of blood T cell repertoires in COVID-19. TCRdb's table, derived via immunoSEQ multiplex PCR, lists solely in-frame clones and lacks some. The table has around 190,000 clones, 70% to 85% seen once; the top ten hold approximately 3%. Cohorts were assigned according to the clinical history that participants reported. What the recovered Cohort 3 donors had was two negative PCRs, clearance, or symptom resolution. Germline V gene sequence: CDR1 MDHEN, CDR2 SYDVKM. This CDR3 is 14 amino acids long. Trimming at V came to 6 bases and at J to 3 bases, leaving 6 bases not matched to a gene.

The clonotype was recovered from a woman in her thirties who had recovered from COVID-19. The genes are TRBV28 and TRBJ1-2; 8 nucleotides align to TRBD1. Sequencing input: PBMCs or T cells enriched from blood (not recorded which). Here the CDR3 reads CASRATGAHYGYTF. In DNA, the CDR3 is TGTGCCAGCAGGGCGACAGGGGCCCACTATGGCTACACCTTC.